A selection of T cell receptor beta chains follows, all from one sample in a study of T cells after somatic rescue of genetic block. Libraries were prepared by immunoSEQ multiplex PCR; TCRdb keeps only in-frame clonotypes and omits some of them. The table shows 10,000 to 15,000 clones, with about 74% occurring only once. The source material was peripheral blood mononuclear cells (PBMCs). These receptors all come from a boy younger than 18. The CDR3 runs from the conserved cysteine through the conserved F or W. The D gene is left open where the match is weak. Clone size is given for some rows only: seen once, a few or many times, or a class if the clone is expanded.

TRBV7-9,TRBJ2-5,-,TRBD1,CASSFRGPSTSEQYF,TGTGCCAGCAGCTTCAGGGGGCCATCTACGAGTGAGCAGTACTTC
TRBV4-1,TRBJ1-2,-,-,CASSQEPRQVAYGYTF,TGCGCCAGCAGCCAAGAACCCCGACAGGTCGCCTATGGCTACACCTTC
TRBV2,TRBJ2-7,-,TRBD2,CARGLAGTYEQYF,TGTGCCCGAGGACTAGCGGGAACCTACGAGCAGTACTTC
TRBV28,TRBJ2-7,-,TRBD1,CASQYPGQGAYEQYF,TGTGCCAGTCAATATCCGGGACAGGGGGCCTACGAGCAGTACTTC
TRBV5-6,TRBJ2-7,-,-,CASSIGGMYEQYF,TGTGCCAGCAGTATTGGGGGGATGTACGAGCAGTACTTC
TRBV7-9,TRBJ1-1,-,-,CASSLKAGGEAFF,TGTGCCAGCAGCTTAAAGGCCGGCGGGGAAGCTTTCTTT
TRBV10-3,TRBJ2-2,few,-,CAITRDGTGELFF,TGTGCCATCACTCGGGACGGGACCGGGGAGCTGTTTTTT
TRBV12-2,TRBJ1-4,-,-,CASRLMENEKLFF,TGTGCAAGTCGCTTAATGGAGAATGAAAAACTGTTTTTT
TRBV2,TRBJ2-3,-,TRBD1,CASSERPRDSRDTQYF,TGTGCCAGCAGTGAAAGGCCTCGGGACAGCAGAGATACGCAGTATTTT
TRBV7-4,TRBJ2-7,medium-sized,TRBD2,CASGFATSGSYEQYF,TGTGCCAGCGGCTTCGCGACTAGCGGTTCCTACGAGCAGTACTTC
TRBV7-2,TRBJ2-7,-,-,CASSLVGGSEGYEQYF,TGTGCCAGCAGCTTAGTTGGAGGGTCAGAGGGCTACGAGCAGTACTTC
TRBV7-3,TRBJ2-3,-,-,CASSPLHRGPSTDTQYF,TGTGCCAGCAGCCCTCTTCATCGCGGACCTAGCACAGATACGCAGTATTTT
TRBV6-6,TRBJ2-7,few,-,CASSPSYGRPSYEQYF,TGTGCCAGCAGTCCCTCCTACGGCAGGCCGAGCTACGAGCAGTACTTC
TRBV11-2,TRBJ1-6,-,-,CASSPRGISYNSPLHF,TGTGCCAGCAGCCCCAGGGGAATTTCCTATAATTCACCCCTCCACTTT
TRBV5-6,TRBJ1-4,-,-,CASSLVGGMTVNEKLFF,TGTGCCAGCAGCTTGGTAGGGGGGATGACAGTCAATGAAAAACTGTTTTTT
TRBV6-1,TRBJ2-6,-,-,CASSEGWYSGANVLTF,TGTGCCAGCAGTGAAGGGTGGTACTCTGGGGCCAACGTCCTGACTTTC
TRBV5-1,TRBJ1-4,-,-,CASSLEGAREKLFF,TGCGCCAGCAGCTTGGAAGGGGCGCGTGAAAAACTGTTTTTT
TRBV5-1,TRBJ2-5,-,-,CASSLGGIRETQYF,TGCGCCAGCAGCTTGGGCGGCATTCGGGAGACCCAGTACTTC
TRBV30,TRBJ1-1,-,-,CAWSVTLMNTEAFF,TGTGCCTGGAGTGTAACACTTATGAACACTGAAGCTTTCTTT
TRBV21-1,TRBJ2-5,-,-,CASSNLPLAGNQETQYF,TGTGCCAGCAGCAACTTACCCTTAGCGGGAAACCAAGAGACCCAGTACTTC
TRBV9,TRBJ2-7,-,-,CASSYSPEGSSYEQYF,TGTGCCAGCAGCTATTCCCCAGAGGGCTCCTCCTACGAGCAGTACTTC
TRBV10-2,TRBJ2-2,-,TRBD2,CASSSGLAGMNTGELFF,TGCGCCAGCAGTTCCGGACTAGCGGGGATGAACACCGGGGAGCTGTTTTTT
TRBV6-6,TRBJ2-7,-,TRBD1,CASSFGTGEDYEQYF,TGTGCCAGCAGTTTCGGGACAGGGGAAGATTACGAGCAGTACTTC
TRBV7-3,TRBJ2-1,-,-,CASSLVAGPTYNEQFF,TGTGCCAGCAGCTTAGTGGCGGGCCCGACCTACAATGAGCAGTTCTTC
TRBV9,TRBJ2-1,-,TRBD1,CASSAGQGPYNEQFF,TGTGCCAGCAGCGCTGGACAGGGCCCCTACAATGAGCAGTTCTTC
TRBV5-6,TRBJ1-2,-,-,CASSLRGGAYGYTF,TGTGCCAGCAGCCTGCGCGGGGGCGCATATGGCTACACCTTC
TRBV5-4,TRBJ2-3,-,TRBD2,CASSFGLAGANTDTQYF,TGTGCCAGCAGCTTTGGACTAGCGGGAGCAAACACAGATACGCAGTATTTT
TRBV9,TRBJ1-3,-,-,CASSPGPGGPGNTIYF,TGTGCCAGCAGCCCCGGCCCCGGGGGGCCTGGAAACACCATATATTTT
TRBV7-3,TRBJ2-2,once,TRBD2,CASSPGLGGAGELFF,TGTGCCAGCAGCCCGGGACTAGGAGGGGCCGGGGAGCTGTTTTTT
TRBV27,TRBJ2-6,-,-,CASSRPGANVLTF,TGTGCCAGTTCCCGCCCTGGGGCCAACGTCCTGACTTTC
TRBV5-6,TRBJ2-5,-,-,CASSLEWGSKETQYF,TGTGCCAGCAGCTTGGAATGGGGGAGTAAAGAGACCCAGTACTTC
TRBV6-1,TRBJ1-2,once,TRBD1,CASSGRDRALYGYTF,TGTGCCAGCAGTGGACGGGACAGGGCGCTCTATGGCTACACCTTC
TRBV2,TRBJ2-7,-,-,CASNYLGYEQYF,TGTGCCAGCAACTATCTAGGTTACGAGCAGTACTTC
TRBV28,TRBJ2-2,few,-,CASSSGQNTGELFF,TGTGCCAGCAGTTCCGGACAGAACACCGGGGAGCTGTTTTTT
TRBV7-6,TRBJ2-2,-,-,CASSRLGWGVNTGELFF,TGTGCCAGCAGCCGCTTGGGGTGGGGCGTCAACACCGGGGAGCTGTTTTTT
TRBV30,TRBJ1-5,-,-,CAWSVGPGSNQPQHF,TGTGCCTGGAGTGTAGGGCCAGGTAGCAATCAGCCCCAGCATTTT
TRBV27,TRBJ1-2,-,TRBD1,CASSESGTGGSRGYTF,TGTGCCAGCAGTGAATCCGGGACAGGGGGGAGTAGGGGCTACACCTTC
TRBV5-1,TRBJ1-2,-,-,CASSLREADYGYTF,TGCGCCAGCAGCTTGCGAGAGGCAGACTATGGCTACACCTTC
TRBV28,TRBJ1-4,-,TRBD1,CASSFLGRGSEKLFF,TGTGCCAGCAGTTTCCTTGGCAGGGGGAGTGAAAAACTGTTTTTT
TRBV4-1,TRBJ2-7,-,-,CASSPRGGEYEQYF,TGCGCCAGCAGCCCCAGAGGGGGGGAATACGAGCAGTACTTC
TRBV15,TRBJ2-2,large,-,CATRPTGANTGELFF,TGTGCCACCAGGCCTACCGGGGCAAACACCGGGGAGCTGTTTTTT
TRBV30,TRBJ2-5,few,TRBD2,CAWSVLTSGVETQYF,TGTGCCTGGAGTGTATTGACTAGCGGGGTTGAGACCCAGTACTTC
TRBV2,TRBJ1-1,-,-,CASSRGHGPPTEAFF,TGTGCCAGCAGTCGTGGACATGGGCCCCCCACTGAAGCTTTCTTT
TRBV7-7,TRBJ2-5,-,-,CASRGTQGTQYF,TGTGCTAGCAGGGGAACTCAGGGAACCCAGTACTTC
TRBV13,TRBJ2-5,-,-,CASSSLPAGEETQYF,TGTGCCAGCAGCTCCCTCCCGGCAGGGGAGGAGACCCAGTACTTC
TRBV5-4,TRBJ2-4,-,TRBD1,CASSLFGTAQNIQYF,TGTGCCAGCAGCTTGTTCGGGACAGCCCAAAACATTCAGTACTTC
TRBV28,TRBJ1-2,-,TRBD1,CASRRQGKANYGYTF,TGTGCCAGCAGGAGACAGGGGAAAGCTAACTATGGCTACACCTTC
TRBV19,TRBJ1-4,-,TRBD1,CASTSPGQGGLKLFF,TGTGCCAGCACAAGTCCGGGACAGGGGGGCCTAAAACTGTTTTTT
TRBV5-1,TRBJ2-7,-,-,CASSPLRDRSYEQYF,TGCGCCAGCAGTCCATTGCGGGACCGCTCCTACGAGCAGTACTTC
TRBV4-1,TRBJ2-7,few,-,CASSQGIQGPYEQYF,TGCGCCAGCAGCCAAGGAATACAGGGACCCTACGAGCAGTACTTC
TRBV10-3,TRBJ2-5,once,-,CAISTGETQYF,TGTGCCATCAGCACGGGAGAGACCCAGTACTTC
TRBV6-6,TRBJ1-5,-,-,CASSPDSNQPQHF,TGTGCCAGCAGTCCGGACAGCAATCAGCCCCAGCATTTT
TRBV5-1,TRBJ2-6,-,-,CASSRQLAGANVLTF,TGCGCCAGCAGCCGCCAGCTCGCGGGGGCCAACGTCCTGACTTTC
TRBV28,TRBJ1-6,-,-,CASSPSGVPLHF,TGTGCCAGCAGCCCTTCAGGGGTTCCCCTCCACTTT
TRBV6-1,TRBJ1-3,-,-,CASSAPDFGNTIYF,TGTGCCAGCAGTGCACCGGACTTTGGAAACACCATATATTTT
TRBV27,TRBJ2-1,-,-,CASSLQGVTAAYNEQFF,TGTGCCAGCAGTTTACAGGGTGTCACCGCCGCCTACAATGAGCAGTTCTTC
TRBV19,TRBJ1-2,once,TRBD1,CASSTGQGSYGYTF,TGTGCCAGTAGTACCGGACAGGGAAGCTATGGCTACACCTTC
TRBV10-3,TRBJ2-7,-,TRBD1,CAISESGTGISYEQYF,TGTGCCATCAGTGAGTCCGGGACAGGGATTTCCTACGAGCAGTACTTC
TRBV2,TRBJ2-3,-,TRBD2,CASSAGLAGGSDTQYF,TGTGCCAGCAGTGCCGGGCTAGCGGGAGGGTCAGATACGCAGTATTTT
TRBV18,TRBJ2-5,-,TRBD2,CASSPFGGRETQYF,TGTGCCAGCTCACCTTTCGGGGGGAGAGAGACCCAGTACTTC